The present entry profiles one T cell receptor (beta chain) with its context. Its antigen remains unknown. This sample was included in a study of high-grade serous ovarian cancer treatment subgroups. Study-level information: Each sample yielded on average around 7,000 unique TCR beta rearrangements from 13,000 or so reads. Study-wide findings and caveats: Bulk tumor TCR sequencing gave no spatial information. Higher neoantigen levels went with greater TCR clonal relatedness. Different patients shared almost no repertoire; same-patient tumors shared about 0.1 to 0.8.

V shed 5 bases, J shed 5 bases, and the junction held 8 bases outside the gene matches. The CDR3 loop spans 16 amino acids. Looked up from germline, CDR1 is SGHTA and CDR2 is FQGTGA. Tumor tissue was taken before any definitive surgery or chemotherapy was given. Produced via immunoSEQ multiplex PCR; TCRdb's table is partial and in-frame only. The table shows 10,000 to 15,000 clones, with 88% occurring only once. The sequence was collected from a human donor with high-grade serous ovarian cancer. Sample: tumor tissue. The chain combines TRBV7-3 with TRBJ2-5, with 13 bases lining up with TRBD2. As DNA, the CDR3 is TGTGCCAGCAGCGCCAGACTAGCGGGGGGCCTGGAGACCCAGTACTTC. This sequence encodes CASSARLAGGLETQYF.